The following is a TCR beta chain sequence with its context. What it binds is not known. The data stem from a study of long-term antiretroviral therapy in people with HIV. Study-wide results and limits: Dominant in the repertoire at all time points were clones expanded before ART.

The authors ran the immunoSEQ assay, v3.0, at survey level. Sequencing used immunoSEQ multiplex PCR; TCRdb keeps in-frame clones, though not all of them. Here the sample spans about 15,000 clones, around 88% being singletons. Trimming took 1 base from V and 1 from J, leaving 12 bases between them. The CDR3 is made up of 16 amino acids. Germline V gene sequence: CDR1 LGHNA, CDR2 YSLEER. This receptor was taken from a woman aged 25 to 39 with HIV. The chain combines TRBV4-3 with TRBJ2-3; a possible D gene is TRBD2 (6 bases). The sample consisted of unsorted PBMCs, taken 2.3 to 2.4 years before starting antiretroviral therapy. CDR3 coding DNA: TGCGCCAGCAGCCAAGGGTGGAGCGGGCGCACAGATACGCAGTATTTT. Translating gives CASSQGWSGRTDTQYF.